This entry concerns a single TCR beta chain. Study processing details: Researchers report that nucleated cell counts were estimated from reference gene primer amplification. The repertoire was sequenced with immunoSEQ multiplex PCR; TCRdb's copy has only in-frame clones and lacks some. V, J and clone size were drawn from that table, and D and trimming were deduced from the DNA. Of 250,000 to 350,000 clones in the sample, under 90% were seen once. The record originates from a study of blood T cell repertoires in COVID-19. About the research overall: Researchers got acute and convalescent COVID-19 samples from the United States, Italy and Spain. Sources were T cells, B-cell-depleted T cells, or PBMCs; the material itself was cDNA or gDNA.

Followed over time, Seattle patients had been enrolled while infection was active. The V gene's germline CDR1 is SQVTM and CDR2 ANQGSEA. There are 15 residues in the CDR3. V dropped 8 bases and J dropped 3; count of bases not matched to a gene: 12. This clonotype originated in a woman in her 30s with COVID-19, enrolled during active disease. The chain joins TRBV29-1 to TRBJ1-1, with TRBD1 matching over 10 bases. The specimen was peripheral blood. The CDR3 nucleotides read TGCAGCCTTAGTCCCGGGACAGGGGCGTACACTGAAGCTTTCTTT. This sequence encodes CSLSPGTGAYTEAFF.